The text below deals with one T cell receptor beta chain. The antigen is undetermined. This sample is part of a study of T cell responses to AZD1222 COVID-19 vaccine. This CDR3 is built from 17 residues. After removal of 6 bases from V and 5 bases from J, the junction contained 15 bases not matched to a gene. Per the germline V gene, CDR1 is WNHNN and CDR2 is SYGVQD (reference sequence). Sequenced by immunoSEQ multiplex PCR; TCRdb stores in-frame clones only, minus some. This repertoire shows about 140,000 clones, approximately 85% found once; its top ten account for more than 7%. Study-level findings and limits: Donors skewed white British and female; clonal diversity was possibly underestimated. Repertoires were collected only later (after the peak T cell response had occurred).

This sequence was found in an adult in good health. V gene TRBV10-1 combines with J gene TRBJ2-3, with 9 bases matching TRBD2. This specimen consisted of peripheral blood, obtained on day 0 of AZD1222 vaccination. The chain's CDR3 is CASSPGLTSGKVDTQYF. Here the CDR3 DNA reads TGCGCCAGCAGCCCCGGTCTGACTAGCGGAAAGGTAGATACGCAGTATTTT.